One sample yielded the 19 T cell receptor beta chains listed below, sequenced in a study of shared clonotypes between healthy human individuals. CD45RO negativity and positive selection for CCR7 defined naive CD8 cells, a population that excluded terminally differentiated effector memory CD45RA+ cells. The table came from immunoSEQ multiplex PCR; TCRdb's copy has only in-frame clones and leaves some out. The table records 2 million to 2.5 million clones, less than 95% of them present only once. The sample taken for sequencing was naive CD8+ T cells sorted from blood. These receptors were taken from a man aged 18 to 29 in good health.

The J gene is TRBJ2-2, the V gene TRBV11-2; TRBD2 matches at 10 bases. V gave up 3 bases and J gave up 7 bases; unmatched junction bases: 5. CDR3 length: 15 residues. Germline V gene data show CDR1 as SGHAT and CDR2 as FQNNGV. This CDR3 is CASSLSGGESGELFF. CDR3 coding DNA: TGTGCCAGCAGCTTGAGCGGGGGGGAAAGCGGGGAGCTGTTTTTT.

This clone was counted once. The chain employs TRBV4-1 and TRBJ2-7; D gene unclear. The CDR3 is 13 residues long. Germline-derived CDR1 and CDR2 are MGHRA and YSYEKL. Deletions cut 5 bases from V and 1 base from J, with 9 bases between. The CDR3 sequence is CASSASSSYEQYF. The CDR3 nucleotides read TGCGCCAGCAGCGCAAGCAGTTCCTACGAGCAGTACTTC.

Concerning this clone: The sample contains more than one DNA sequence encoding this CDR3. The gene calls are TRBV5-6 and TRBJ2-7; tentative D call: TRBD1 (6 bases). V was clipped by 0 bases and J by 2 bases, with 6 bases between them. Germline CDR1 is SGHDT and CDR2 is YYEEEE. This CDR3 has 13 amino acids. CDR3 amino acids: CASSLGGPYEQYF. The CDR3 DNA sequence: TGTGCCAGCAGCTTGGGGGGGCCCTACGAGCAGTACTTC.

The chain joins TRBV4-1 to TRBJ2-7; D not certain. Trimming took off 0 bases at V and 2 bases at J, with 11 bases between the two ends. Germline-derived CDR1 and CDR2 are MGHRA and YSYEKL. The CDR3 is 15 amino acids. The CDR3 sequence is CASSQETGRPYEQYF. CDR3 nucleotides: TGCGCCAGCAGCCAAGAGACGGGCAGACCCTACGAGCAGTACTTC.

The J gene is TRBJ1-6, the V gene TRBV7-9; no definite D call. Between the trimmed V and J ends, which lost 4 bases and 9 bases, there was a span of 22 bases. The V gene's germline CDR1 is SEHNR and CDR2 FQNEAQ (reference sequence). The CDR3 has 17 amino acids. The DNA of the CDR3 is TGTGCCAGCAGCTCCCTCCTCTACAAGACGCTTACTTCACCCCTCCACTTT. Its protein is CASSSLLYKTLTSPLHF.

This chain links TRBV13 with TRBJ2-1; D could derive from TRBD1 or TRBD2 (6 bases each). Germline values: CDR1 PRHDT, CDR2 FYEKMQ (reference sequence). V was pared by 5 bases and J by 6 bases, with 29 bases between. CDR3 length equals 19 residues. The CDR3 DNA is TGTGCCAGCAGCCCTAACCGAGGTTCGTTGACTCGGGGGCCCAATGAGCAGTTCTTC. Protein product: CASSPNRGSLTRGPNEQFF.

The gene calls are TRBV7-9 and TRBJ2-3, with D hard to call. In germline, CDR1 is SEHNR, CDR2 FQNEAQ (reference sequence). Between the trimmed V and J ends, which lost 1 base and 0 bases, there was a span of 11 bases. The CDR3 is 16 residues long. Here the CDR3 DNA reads TGTGCCAGCAGCTTAGAGATAGGTGGAAGCACAGATACGCAGTATTTT. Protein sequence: CASSLEIGGSTDTQYF.

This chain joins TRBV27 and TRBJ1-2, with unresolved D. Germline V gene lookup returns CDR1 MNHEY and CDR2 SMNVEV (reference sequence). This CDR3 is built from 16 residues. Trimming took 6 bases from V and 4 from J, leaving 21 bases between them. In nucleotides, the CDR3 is TGTGCCAGCAGCCCTTCGAAGGGAGAAGAAGCCTATGGCTACACCTTC. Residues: CASSPSKGEEAYGYTF.

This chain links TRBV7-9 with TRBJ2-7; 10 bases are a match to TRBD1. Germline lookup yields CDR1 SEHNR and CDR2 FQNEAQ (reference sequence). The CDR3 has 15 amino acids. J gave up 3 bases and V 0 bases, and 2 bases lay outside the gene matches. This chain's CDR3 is CASSLARDRGYEQYF. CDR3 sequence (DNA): TGTGCCAGCAGCTTAGCAAGGGACAGGGGCTACGAGCAGTACTTC.

DNA for the CDR3: TGCGCCAGCAGCCCTACCAGAGGGGGATGGGACGAGCAGTACTTC. This translates into CASSPTRGGWDEQYF. This chain uses TRBV5-1 with TRBJ2-7; possible D gene TRBD1, 6 bases. V was trimmed by 4 bases and J by 5 bases, leaving 19 bases between them. Germline CDR1 and CDR2: SGHRS and YFSETQ. The CDR3 totals 15 residues.

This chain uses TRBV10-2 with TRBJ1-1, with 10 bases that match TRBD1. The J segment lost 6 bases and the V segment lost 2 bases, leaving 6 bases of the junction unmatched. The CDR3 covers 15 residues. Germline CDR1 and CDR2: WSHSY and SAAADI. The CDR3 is CASSEPGQGLSEAFF. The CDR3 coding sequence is TGCGCCAGCAGTGAGCCGGGACAGGGGCTTTCTGAAGCTTTCTTT.

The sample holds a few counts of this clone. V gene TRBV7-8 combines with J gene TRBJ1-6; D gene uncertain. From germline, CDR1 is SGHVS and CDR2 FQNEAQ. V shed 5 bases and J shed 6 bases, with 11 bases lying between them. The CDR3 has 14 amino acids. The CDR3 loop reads CASSPDLVNSPLHF. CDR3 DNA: TGTGCCAGCAGCCCGGACCTTGTTAATTCACCCCTCCACTTT.

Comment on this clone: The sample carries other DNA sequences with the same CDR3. The CDR3 DNA reads as TGTGCCAGCAGTGGTACAGGGGGCTATCAGCCCCAGCATTTT. Its translation is CASSGTGGYQPQHF. This chain connects TRBV6-1 to TRBJ1-5; 9 bases are a match to TRBD1. The CDR3 extends over 14 amino acids. The germline V gene encodes CDR1 MNHNS and CDR2 SASEGT. With 4 bases clipped from V and 5 bases from J, the junction kept 3 bases outside the gene matches.

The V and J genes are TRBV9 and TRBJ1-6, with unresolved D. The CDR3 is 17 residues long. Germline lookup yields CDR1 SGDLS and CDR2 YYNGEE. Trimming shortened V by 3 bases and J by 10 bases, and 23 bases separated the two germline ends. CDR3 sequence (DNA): TGTGCCAGCAGCGCCACGGGTCAGTTCGGGCTTCTATCACCCCTCCACTTT. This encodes CASSATGQFGLLSPLHF.

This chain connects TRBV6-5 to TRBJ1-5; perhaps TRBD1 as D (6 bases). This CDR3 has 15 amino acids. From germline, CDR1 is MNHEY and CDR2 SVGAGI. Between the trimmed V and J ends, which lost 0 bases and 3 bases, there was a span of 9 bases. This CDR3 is CASSYSGTTNQPQHF. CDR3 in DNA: TGTGCCAGCAGTTACTCCGGGACAACCAATCAGCCCCAGCATTTT.

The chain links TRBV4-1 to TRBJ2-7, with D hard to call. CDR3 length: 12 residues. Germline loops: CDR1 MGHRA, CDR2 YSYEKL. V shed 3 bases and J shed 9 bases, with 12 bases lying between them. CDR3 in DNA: TGCGCCAGCAGCCAGGATGGAGATGTGCAGTACTTC. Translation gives CASSQDGDVQYF.

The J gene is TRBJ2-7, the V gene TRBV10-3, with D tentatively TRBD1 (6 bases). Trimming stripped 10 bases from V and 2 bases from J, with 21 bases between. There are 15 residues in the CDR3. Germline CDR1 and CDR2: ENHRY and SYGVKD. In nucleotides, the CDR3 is TGTGCCACGGGCGCGAACCGGGACACCCCCTACGAGCAGTACTTC. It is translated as CATGANRDTPYEQYF.

The CDR3 nucleotides read TGTGCCAGCAGCTCCCTCCAGACAGGGACTTCGCAGTACTTC. Amino acids: CASSSLQTGTSQYF. This chain joins TRBV11-2 and TRBJ2-7, with D perhaps TRBD1 (7 bases). The CDR3 is made up of 14 amino acids. Trimming removed 4 bases from V and 9 bases from J, with 19 bases in between. The germline CDR1 and CDR2 sequences are SGHAT and FQNNGV.

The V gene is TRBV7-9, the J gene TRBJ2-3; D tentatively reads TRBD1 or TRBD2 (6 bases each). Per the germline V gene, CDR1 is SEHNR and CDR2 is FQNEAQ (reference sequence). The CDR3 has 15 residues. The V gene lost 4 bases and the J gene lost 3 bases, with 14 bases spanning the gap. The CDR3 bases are TGTGCCAGCAGCTCGAGGGGGGTTGGGACAGATACGCAGTATTTT. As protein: CASSSRGVGTDTQYF.